This T cell receptor beta chain was captured by sequencing in a study of identical twins. The study's findings and limits: Sequences that were out-of-frame, alpha and twin-shared displayed an excess of low generation probability.

This CDR3 is built from 13 residues. Germline CDR1 reads LNHDA; CDR2 reads SQIVND (reference sequence). Trimming pared 4 bases from V and 8 bases from J, leaving 14 bases between. About this clonotype itself: What it binds is not known.

The donor group consisted entirely of healthy Caucasians. Each CDR3 protein is one row after TCRdb ran MiXCR on the 5' RACE reads. The sample consists of around 240,000 distinct CDR3 sequences, roughly a tenth of them appearing once. The clonotype originates from a man aged 50-59 years in good health. This chain joins TRBV19 and TRBJ1-2; D is ambiguous. The specimen was memory T cells sorted from blood. The CDR3 DNA is TGTGCCAGTAGTACCCGTCCGGGCGGGGGCTACACCTTC. Its translation: CASSTRPGGGYTF.